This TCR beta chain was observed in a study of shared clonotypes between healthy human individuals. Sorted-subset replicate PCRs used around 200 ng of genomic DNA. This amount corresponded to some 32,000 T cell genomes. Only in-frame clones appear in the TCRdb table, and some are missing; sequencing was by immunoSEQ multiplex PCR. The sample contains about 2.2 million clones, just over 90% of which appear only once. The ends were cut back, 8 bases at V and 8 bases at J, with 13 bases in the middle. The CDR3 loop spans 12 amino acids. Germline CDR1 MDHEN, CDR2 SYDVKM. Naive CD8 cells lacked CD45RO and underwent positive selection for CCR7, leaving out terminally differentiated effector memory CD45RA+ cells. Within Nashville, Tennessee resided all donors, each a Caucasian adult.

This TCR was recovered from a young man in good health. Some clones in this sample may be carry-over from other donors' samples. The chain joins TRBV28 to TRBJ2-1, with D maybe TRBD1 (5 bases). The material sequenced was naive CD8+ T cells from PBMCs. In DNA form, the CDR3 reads TGTGCCAGCGGCGACAGTTTCGATGAGCAGTTCTTC. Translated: CASGDSFDEQFF. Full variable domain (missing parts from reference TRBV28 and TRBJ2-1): DVKVTQSSRYLVKRTGEKVFLECVQDMDHENMFWYRQDPGLGLRLIYFSYDVKMKEKGDIPEGYSVSREKKERFSLILESASTNQTSMYLCASGDSFDEQFFGPGTRLTVL.